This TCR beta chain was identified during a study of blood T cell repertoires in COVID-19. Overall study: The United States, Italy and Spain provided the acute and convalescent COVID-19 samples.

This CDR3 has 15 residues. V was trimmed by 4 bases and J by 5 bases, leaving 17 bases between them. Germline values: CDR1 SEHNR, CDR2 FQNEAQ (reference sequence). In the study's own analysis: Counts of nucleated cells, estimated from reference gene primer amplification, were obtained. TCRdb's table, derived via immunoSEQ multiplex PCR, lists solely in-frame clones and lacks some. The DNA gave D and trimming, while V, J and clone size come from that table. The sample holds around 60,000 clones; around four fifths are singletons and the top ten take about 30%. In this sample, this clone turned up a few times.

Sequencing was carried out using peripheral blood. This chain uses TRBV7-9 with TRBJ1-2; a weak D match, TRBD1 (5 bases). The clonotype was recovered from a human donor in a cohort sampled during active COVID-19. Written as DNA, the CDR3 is TGTGCCAGCAGCTCCGTGCCAGGGCCGGATTATGGCTACACCTTC. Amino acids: CASSSVPGPDYGYTF.